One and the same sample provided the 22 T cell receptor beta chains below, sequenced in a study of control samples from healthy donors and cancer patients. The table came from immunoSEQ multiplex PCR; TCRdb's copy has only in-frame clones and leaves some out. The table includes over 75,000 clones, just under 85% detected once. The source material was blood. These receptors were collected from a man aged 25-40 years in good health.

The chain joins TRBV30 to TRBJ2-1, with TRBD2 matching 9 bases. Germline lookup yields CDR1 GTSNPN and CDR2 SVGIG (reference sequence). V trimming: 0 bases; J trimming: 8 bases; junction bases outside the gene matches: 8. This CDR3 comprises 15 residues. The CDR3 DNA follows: TGTGCCTGGAGTGTAAGGACTAGCGATGTACATGAGCAGTTCTTC. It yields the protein CAWSVRTSDVHEQFF.

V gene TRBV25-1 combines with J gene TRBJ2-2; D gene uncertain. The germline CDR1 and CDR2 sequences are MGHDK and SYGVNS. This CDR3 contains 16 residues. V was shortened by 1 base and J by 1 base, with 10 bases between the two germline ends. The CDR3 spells CASSESRGWNTGELFF. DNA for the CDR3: TGTGCCAGCAGTGAATCGAGAGGTTGGAACACCGGGGAGCTGTTTTTT.

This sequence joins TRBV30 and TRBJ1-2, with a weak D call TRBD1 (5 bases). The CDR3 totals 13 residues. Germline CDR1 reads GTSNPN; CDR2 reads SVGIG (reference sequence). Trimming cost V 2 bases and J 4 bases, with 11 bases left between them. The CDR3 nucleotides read TGTGCCTGGAGTTGGCAGGGTGGCTATGGCTACACCTTC. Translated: CAWSWQGGYGYTF.

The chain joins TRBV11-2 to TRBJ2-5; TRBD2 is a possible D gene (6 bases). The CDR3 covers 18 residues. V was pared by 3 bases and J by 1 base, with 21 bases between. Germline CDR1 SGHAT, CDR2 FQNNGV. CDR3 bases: TGTGCCAGCAGCTTGCGGAGGCGGGGCCCGCTACTCCAAGAGACCCAGTACTTC. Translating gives CASSLRRRGPLLQETQYF.

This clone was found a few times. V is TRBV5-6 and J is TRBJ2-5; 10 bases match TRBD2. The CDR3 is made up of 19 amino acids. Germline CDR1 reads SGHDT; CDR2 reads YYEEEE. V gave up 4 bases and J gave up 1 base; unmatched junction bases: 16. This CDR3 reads CASSRASLAGFSTQETQYF. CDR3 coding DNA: TGTGCCAGCAGCCGAGCTTCACTAGCGGGGTTCTCCACCCAAGAGACCCAGTACTTC.

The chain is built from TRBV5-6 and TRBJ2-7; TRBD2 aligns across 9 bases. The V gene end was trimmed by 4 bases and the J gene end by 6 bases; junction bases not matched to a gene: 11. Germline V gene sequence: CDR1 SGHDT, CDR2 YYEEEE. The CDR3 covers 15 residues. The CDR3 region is CASSPRGLARSEQYF. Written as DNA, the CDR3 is TGTGCCAGCAGCCCTCGGGGACTAGCTAGGAGCGAGCAGTACTTC.

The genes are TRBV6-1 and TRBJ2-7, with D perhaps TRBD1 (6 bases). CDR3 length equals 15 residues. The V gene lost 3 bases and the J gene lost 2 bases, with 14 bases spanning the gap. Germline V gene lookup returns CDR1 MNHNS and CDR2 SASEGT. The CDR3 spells CASSDRGPVAYEQYF. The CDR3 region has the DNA TGTGCCAGCAGTGACAGGGGACCTGTCGCCTACGAGCAGTACTTC.

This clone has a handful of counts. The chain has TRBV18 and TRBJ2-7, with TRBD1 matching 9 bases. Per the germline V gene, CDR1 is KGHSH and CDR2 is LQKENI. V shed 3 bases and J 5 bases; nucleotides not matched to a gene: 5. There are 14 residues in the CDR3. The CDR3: CASSPGQGLDEQYF. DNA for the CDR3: TGTGCCAGCTCACCCGGACAGGGGTTGGACGAGCAGTACTTC.

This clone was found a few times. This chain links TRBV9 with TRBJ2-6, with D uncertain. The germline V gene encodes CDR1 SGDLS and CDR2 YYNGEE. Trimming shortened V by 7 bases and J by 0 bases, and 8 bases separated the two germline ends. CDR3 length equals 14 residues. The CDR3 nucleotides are TGTGCCAGCGGGGTTAGCTCTGGGGCCAACGTCCTGACTTTC. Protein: CASGVSSGANVLTF. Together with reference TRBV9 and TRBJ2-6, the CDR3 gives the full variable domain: DSGVTQTPKHLITATGQRVTLRCSPRSGDLSVYWYQQSLDQGLQFLIQYYNGEERAKGNILERFSAQQFPDLHSELNLSSLELGDSALYFCASGVSSGANVLTFGAGSRLTVL.

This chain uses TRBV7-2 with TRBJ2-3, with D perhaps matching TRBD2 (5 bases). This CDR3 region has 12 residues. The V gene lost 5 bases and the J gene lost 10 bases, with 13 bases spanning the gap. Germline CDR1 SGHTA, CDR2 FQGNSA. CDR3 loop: CASSGGLMAQYF. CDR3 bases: TGTGCCAGCAGCGGCGGACTGATGGCGCAGTATTTT.

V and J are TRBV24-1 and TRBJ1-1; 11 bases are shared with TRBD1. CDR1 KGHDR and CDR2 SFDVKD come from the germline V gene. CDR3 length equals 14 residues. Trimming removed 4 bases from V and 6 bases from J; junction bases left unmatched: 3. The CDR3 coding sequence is TGTGCCACCAGTGACGGACAGGGGGCGGCTGAAGCTTTCTTT. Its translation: CATSDGQGAAEAFF.

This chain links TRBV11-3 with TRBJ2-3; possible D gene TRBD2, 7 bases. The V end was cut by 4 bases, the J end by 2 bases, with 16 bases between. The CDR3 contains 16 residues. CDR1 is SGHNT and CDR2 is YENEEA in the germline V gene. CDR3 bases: TGTGCCAGCAGCTCCCGGGGGGCCGGACTCACAGATACGCAGTATTTT. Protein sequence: CASSSRGAGLTDTQYF.

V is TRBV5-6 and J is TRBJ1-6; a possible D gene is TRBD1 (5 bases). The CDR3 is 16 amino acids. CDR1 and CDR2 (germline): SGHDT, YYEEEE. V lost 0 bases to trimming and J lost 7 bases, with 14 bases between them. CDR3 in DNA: TGTGCCAGCAGCTTGGGATTTGCCAGGGCCAATTCACCCCTCCACTTT. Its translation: CASSLGFARANSPLHF.

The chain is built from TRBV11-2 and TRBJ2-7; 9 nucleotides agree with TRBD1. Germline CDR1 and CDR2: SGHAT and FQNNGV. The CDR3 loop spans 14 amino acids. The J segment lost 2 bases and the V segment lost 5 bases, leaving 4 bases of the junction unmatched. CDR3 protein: CASSRGQGPYEQYF. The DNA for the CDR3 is TGTGCCAGCAGCCGGGGACAGGGCCCCTACGAGCAGTACTTC.

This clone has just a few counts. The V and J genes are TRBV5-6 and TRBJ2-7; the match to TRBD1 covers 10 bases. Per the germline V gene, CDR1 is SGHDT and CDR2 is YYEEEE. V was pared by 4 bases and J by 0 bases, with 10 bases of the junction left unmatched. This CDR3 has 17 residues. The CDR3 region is CASSKGQGIFSSYEQYF. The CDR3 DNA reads TGTGCCAGCAGCAAGGGACAGGGGATATTTAGCTCCTACGAGCAGTACTTC.

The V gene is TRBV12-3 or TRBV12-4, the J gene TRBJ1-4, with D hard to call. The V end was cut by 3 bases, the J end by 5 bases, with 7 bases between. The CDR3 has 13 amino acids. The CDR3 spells CASSFSGNEKLFF. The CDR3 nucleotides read TGTGCCAGCAGTTTCAGTGGAAATGAAAAACTGTTTTTT.

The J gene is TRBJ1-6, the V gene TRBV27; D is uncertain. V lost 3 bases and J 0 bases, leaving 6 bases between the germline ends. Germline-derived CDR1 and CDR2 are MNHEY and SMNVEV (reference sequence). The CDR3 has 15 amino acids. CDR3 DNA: TGTGCCAGCAGTTTCTCCCGCTCCTATAATTCACCCCTCCACTTT. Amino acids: CASSFSRSYNSPLHF.

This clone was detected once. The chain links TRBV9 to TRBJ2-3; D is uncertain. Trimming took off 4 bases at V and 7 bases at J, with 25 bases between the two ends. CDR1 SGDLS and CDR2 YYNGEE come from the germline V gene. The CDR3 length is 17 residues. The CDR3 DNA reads TGTGCCAGCAGCCGGCCGGTCAAATTCGGAGCCGAGCATACGCAGTATTTT. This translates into CASSRPVKFGAEHTQYF.

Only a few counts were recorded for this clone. In nucleotides, the CDR3 is TGTGCCTCGGGGAGGGCTAACTATGGCTACACCTTC. As protein: CASGRANYGYTF. V and J are TRBV10-3 and TRBJ1-2; D is ambiguous. This CDR3 has 12 amino acids. Between the trimmed V and J ends, which lost 11 bases and 0 bases, there was a span of 10 bases. Germline loops: CDR1 ENHRY, CDR2 SYGVKD.

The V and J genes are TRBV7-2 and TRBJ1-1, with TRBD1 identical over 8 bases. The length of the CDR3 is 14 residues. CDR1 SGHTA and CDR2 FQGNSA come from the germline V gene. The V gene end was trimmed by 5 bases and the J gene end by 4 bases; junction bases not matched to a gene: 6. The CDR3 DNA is TGTGCCAGCAGCACCCAGGGGGCTGGCACTGAAGCTTTCTTT. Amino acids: CASSTQGAGTEAFF.

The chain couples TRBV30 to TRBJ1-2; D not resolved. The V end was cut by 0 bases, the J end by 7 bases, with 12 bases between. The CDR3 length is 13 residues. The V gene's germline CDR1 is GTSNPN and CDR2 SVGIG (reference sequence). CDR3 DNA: TGTGCCTGGAGTGTACGGCGGGAAGGTGGCTACACCTTC. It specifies CAWSVRREGGYTF.

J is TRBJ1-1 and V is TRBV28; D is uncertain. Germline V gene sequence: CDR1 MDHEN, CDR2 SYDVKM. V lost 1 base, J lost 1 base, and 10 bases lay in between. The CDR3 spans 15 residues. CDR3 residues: CASSLFGVGNTEAFF. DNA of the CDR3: TGTGCCAGCAGTTTATTCGGGGTAGGGAACACTGAAGCTTTCTTT. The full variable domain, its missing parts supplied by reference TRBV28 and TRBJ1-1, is DVKVTQSSRYLVKRTGEKVFLECVQDMDHENMFWYRQDPGLGLRLIYFSYDVKMKEKGDIPEGYSVSREKKERFSLILESASTNQTSMYLCASSLFGVGNTEAFFGQGTRLTVV.